Below, 22 T cell receptor beta chains from the same sample are listed, as sequenced in a study of cytomegalovirus exposure and HLA in healthy donors. Using immunoSEQ multiplex PCR, the repertoire was profiled, and TCRdb retains in-frame clones only, with some absent. Of approximately 150,000 clones detected, more than 75% appear once; the ten largest clones hold 2.7%. Sequences were obtained from PBMCs. The source is a man aged 18-30 years in good health and CMV-seropositive.

The chain joins TRBV6-6 to TRBJ2-7; 10 bases map to TRBD2. This CDR3 is 14 amino acids long. Germline V gene lookup returns CDR1 MNHNY and CDR2 SVGAGI (reference sequence). After removal of 4 bases from V and 0 bases from J, the junction contained 0 bases not matched to a gene. The CDR3 nucleotides are TGTGCCAGCAGTTTAGCGGGGGGCTCCTACGAGCAGTACTTC. Translating gives CASSLAGGSYEQYF.

The chain uses TRBV4-1 and TRBJ2-7; D may be TRBD1 (5 bases). Deletions cut 4 bases from V and 1 base from J, with 14 bases between. Germline V gene data show CDR1 as MGHRA and CDR2 as YSYEKL. The CDR3 has 15 residues. CDR3 nucleotide sequence: TGCGCCAGCAGCCTTAGACAGTCAGTTTCCTACGAGCAGTACTTC. Translation gives CASSLRQSVSYEQYF.

This clone came up once. The rearrangement joins TRBV4-3 to TRBJ2-7, with 7 bases aligning to TRBD2. The CDR3 consists of 18 residues. After removal of 4 bases from V and 4 bases from J, the junction contained 19 bases not matched to a gene. Germline V gene lookup returns CDR1 LGHNA and CDR2 YSLEER. CDR3: CASSPGPGGLTGSYEQYF. As DNA, the CDR3 is TGCGCCAGCAGCCCGGGACCCGGGGGGTTAACCGGTAGTTACGAGCAGTACTTC.

Comment on this clone: One end of the junction is discordant with germline, which a read error may explain. The chain combines TRBV2 with TRBJ2-1; D ambiguous. Germline V CDR1 and CDR2: SNHLY, FYNNEI. The CDR3 contains 12 residues. The CDR3 DNA sequence: TGTGCCAGCAGAGAAGAGCAGGATGAGCAGTTCTTC. This codes for CASREEQDEQFF.

The rearrangement joins TRBV7-2 to TRBJ2-1; 9 nucleotides line up with TRBD2. From germline, CDR1 is SGHTA and CDR2 FQGNSA. Unmatched junction bases numbered 6, after V lost 1 base and J lost 8 bases. The CDR3 totals 15 residues. CDR3 nucleotides: TGTGCCAGCAGCTTAGGGTTAGCGGGAGTCTATGAGCAGTTCTTC. Encoded protein: CASSLGLAGVYEQFF.

The gene calls are TRBV6-5 and TRBJ2-5; weak D call: TRBD1 (6 bases). The CDR3 has 15 amino acids. The germline CDR1 and CDR2 sequences are MNHEY and SVGAGI. V lost 0 bases, J lost 1 base, and 9 bases lay in between. The CDR3 reads CASSYSRGSQETQYF. The CDR3 coding sequence is TGTGCCAGCAGTTACTCGAGGGGGAGCCAAGAGACCCAGTACTTC.

This chain connects TRBV7-2 to TRBJ2-3; D remains unclear. Between the trimmed V and J ends, which lost 5 bases and 2 bases, there was a span of 11 bases. The germline gives CDR1 SGHTA, CDR2 FQGNSA. The CDR3 has 14 amino acids. CDR3 region: CASSPAPYTDTQYF. The DNA of the CDR3 is TGTGCCAGCAGCCCTGCGCCCTACACAGATACGCAGTATTTT.

This chain links TRBV5-6 with TRBJ2-7, with 8 bases lining up with TRBD1. CDR3 length: 16 residues. CDR1 and CDR2 (germline): SGHDT, YYEEEE. V lost 3 bases and J lost 4; bases outside the gene matches: 12. CDR3 region: CASSSSGTGGLYEQYF. The DNA of the CDR3 is TGTGCCAGCAGCTCCTCGGGCACAGGGGGATTATACGAGCAGTACTTC.

This chain links TRBV7-9 with TRBJ1-1; D remains unclear. The V end was cut by 7 bases, the J end by 3 bases, with 12 bases between. The germline CDR1 and CDR2 sequences are SEHNR and FQNEAQ (reference sequence). The CDR3 spans 13 residues. The CDR3 DNA is TGTGCCAGCACCCCTCCACTTTACACTGAAGCTTTCTTT. Translation gives CASTPPLYTEAFF.

The rearrangement joins TRBV4-1 to TRBJ2-1, with D perhaps matching TRBD2 (5 bases). CDR3 size: 14 residues. Trimming pared 3 bases from V and 0 bases from J, leaving 6 bases between. Germline CDR1 is MGHRA and CDR2 is YSYEKL. The CDR3 nucleotides read TGCGCCAGCAGCCAGGGGAGCTCCTACAATGAGCAGTTCTTC. Protein sequence: CASSQGSSYNEQFF.

This clone was counted a single time. The chain joins TRBV7-2 to TRBJ1-2, with TRBD1 as a possible D gene (5 bases). Germline V gene data show CDR1 as SGHTA and CDR2 as FQGNSA. There are 15 residues in the CDR3. V dropped 1 base and J dropped 6 bases, with 15 bases sitting between them. CDR3: CASSLERTGGNGYTF. CDR3 bases: TGTGCCAGCAGCTTAGAGCGTACGGGGGGTAATGGCTACACCTTC.

This chain links TRBV2 with TRBJ2-3; 8 nucleotides align to TRBD2. J lost 3 bases, V lost 7 bases, and 3 bases had no gene match. Germline assignment: CDR1 SNHLY and CDR2 FYNNEI. CDR3 length: 13 amino acids. The CDR3 is CASTGGWTDTQYF. CDR3 coding DNA: TGTGCCAGCACGGGGGGGTGGACAGATACGCAGTATTTT.

The chain links TRBV15 to TRBJ1-1; D is perhaps TRBD1 (6 bases). CDR3 length: 14 residues. Germline CDR1 LNHNV, CDR2 YYDKDF (reference sequence). The germline V and J ends were trimmed by 1 base and 1 base, with 7 bases remaining between them. The CDR3 DNA reads TGTGCCACCAGCAGAGCACAGGGGAACACTGAAGCTTTCTTT. Amino acids: CATSRAQGNTEAFF.

The chain carries TRBV6-1 and TRBJ1-3, with D possibly being TRBD1 (6 bases). V lost 4 bases, J lost 0 bases, and 16 bases lay in between. CDR1 is MNHNS, CDR2 SASEGT, per germline. The length of the CDR3 is 17 residues. The CDR3, as DNA: TGTGCCAGCAGTGCCCCCGAGGGACAAGGCTCTGGAAACACCATATATTTT. Translation gives CASSAPEGQGSGNTIYF.

V is TRBV28 and J is TRBJ2-5, with 8 bases aligning to TRBD2. The V segment lost 2 bases and the J segment 1 base; nucleotides outside the gene matches: 6. The germline V gene encodes CDR1 MDHEN and CDR2 SYDVKM. This CDR3 contains 16 residues. CDR3 sequence (DNA): TGTGCCAGCAGTTTAGGGGTAGCGGGGTTCCAAGAGACCCAGTACTTC. Protein sequence: CASSLGVAGFQETQYF.

The chain uses TRBV15 and TRBJ2-5; 9 bases match TRBD2. V was clipped by 3 bases and J by 2 bases; unmatched bases: 7. CDR1 and CDR2 (germline): LNHNV, YYDKDF (reference sequence). The CDR3 extends over 16 amino acids. The CDR3 sequence: CATSSWTSAEQETQYF. The CDR3, as DNA: TGTGCCACCAGCAGCTGGACTAGCGCCGAGCAAGAGACCCAGTACTTC.

J is TRBJ2-1 and V is TRBV4-3; the D gene is possibly TRBD2 (6 bases). V was shortened by 0 bases and J by 6 bases, with 21 bases between the two germline ends. CDR1 LGHNA and CDR2 YSLEER come from the germline V gene. This CDR3 is built from 18 residues. Here the CDR3 DNA reads TGCGCCAGCAGCCAAGATGACCCCCGCGGGACGTCGGGCAATGAGCAGTTCTTC. Translated: CASSQDDPRGTSGNEQFF.

This clone was observed a handful of times. This chain joins TRBV14 and TRBJ1-1, with D possibly TRBD1 on 5 matching bases. Germline lookup yields CDR1 SGHDN and CDR2 FVKESK. The CDR3 covers 13 residues. Trimming stripped 4 bases from V and 1 base from J, with 7 bases between. DNA for the CDR3: TGTGCCAGCAGCCGACAGCCGAACACTGAAGCTTTCTTT. Its translation is CASSRQPNTEAFF.

J is TRBJ2-5 and V is TRBV7-9; perhaps TRBD1 as D (6 bases). CDR1 and CDR2 (germline): SEHNR, FQNEAQ (reference sequence). The germline V and J ends were trimmed by 1 base and 4 bases, with 13 bases remaining between them. The CDR3 is made up of 15 amino acids. CDR3 bases: TGTGCCAGCAGCTTAGGGTTCTTACAGGGAGAGACCCAGTACTTC. Its protein product is CASSLGFLQGETQYF.

This clone appeared once. This chain connects TRBV21-1 to TRBJ2-7; no DNA check was done on the table's D call, TRBD2. TRBV21-1 is deemed a pseudogene. This CDR3 region has 17 residues. As DNA, the CDR3 is TGTGCCAGCAGCAAAGCAGTAACTAGCGGGAAACGTTGCGAGCAGTACTTC. This translates into CASSKAVTSGKRCEQYF.

The chain couples TRBV5-7 to TRBJ1-4, with D possibly being TRBD1 (5 bases). TRBV5-7 is labeled an ORF, and its function is uncertain. Trimming shortened V by 2 bases and J by 0 bases, and 11 bases separated the two germline ends. The CDR3 runs 16 residues. In DNA form, the CDR3 reads TGTGCCAGCAGCTTTGACAGCCAAGCAACTAATGAAAAACTGTTTTTT. It encodes CASSFDSQATNEKLFF.

This clone was seen more than once but under ten times. V usage is TRBV14 and J usage is TRBJ2-2; D is ambiguous. The V gene's germline CDR1 is SGHDN and CDR2 FVKESK. CDR3 length: 13 residues. V lost 2 bases to trimming and J lost 4 bases, with 5 bases between them. The DNA for the CDR3 is TGTGCCAGCAGCCAATACGGCACCGGGGAGCTGTTTTTT. Its translation is CASSQYGTGELFF. Looking up the rest from reference TRBV14 and TRBJ2-2 gives the full variable domain: EAGVTQFPSHSVIEKGQTVTLRCDPISGHDNLYWYRRVMGKEIKFLLHFVKESKQDESGMPNNRFLAERTGGTYSTLKVQPAELEDSGVYFCASSQYGTGELFFGEGSRLTVL.